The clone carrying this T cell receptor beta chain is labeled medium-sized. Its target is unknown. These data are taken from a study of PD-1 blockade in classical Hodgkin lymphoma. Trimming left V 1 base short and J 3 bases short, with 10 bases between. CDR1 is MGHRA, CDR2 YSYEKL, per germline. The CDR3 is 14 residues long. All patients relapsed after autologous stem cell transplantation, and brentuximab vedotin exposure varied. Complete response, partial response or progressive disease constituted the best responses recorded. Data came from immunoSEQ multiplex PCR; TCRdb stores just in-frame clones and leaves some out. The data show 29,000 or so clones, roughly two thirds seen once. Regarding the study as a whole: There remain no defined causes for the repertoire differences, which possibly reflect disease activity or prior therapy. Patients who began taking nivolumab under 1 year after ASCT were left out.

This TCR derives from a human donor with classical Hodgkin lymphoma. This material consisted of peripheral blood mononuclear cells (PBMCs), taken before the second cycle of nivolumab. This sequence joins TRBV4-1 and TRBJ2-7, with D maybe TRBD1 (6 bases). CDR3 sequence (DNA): TGCGCCAGCAGCCAAGGGACAGTAGGCTACGAGCAGTACTTC. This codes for CASSQGTVGYEQYF.